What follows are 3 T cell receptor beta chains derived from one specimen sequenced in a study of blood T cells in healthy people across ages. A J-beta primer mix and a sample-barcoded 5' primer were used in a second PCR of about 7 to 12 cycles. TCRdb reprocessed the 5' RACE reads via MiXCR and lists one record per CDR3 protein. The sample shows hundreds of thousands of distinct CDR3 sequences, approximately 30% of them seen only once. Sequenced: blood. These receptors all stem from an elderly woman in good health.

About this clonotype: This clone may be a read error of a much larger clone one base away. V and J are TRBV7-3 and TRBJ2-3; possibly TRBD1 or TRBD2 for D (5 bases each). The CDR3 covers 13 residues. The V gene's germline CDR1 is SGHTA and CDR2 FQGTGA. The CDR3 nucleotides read TGTGCCAGCAGCTTAAACCAGGGAGATATGCAGTATTTT. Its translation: CASSLNQGDMQYF.

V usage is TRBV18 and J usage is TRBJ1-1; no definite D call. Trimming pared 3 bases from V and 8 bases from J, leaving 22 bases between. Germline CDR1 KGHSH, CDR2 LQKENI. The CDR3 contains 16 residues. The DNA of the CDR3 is TGTGCCAGCTCACCGTCCCCTGGGCTGGGTTCAAGGGAAGCTTTCTTT. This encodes CASSPSPGLGSREAFF.

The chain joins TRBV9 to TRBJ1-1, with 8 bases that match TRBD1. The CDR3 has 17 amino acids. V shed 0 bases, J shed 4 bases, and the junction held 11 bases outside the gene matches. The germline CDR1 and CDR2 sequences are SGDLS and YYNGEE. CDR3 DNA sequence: TGTGCCAGCAGCGTAGCCAAGGCCGCAGGGGGCCCCACTGAAGCTTTCTTT. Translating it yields CASSVAKAAGGPTEAFF. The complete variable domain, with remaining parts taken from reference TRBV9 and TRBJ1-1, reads DSGVTQTPKHLITATGQRVTLRCSPRSGDLSVYWYQQSLDQGLQFLIQYYNGEERAKGNILERFSAQQFPDLHSELNLSSLELGDSALYFCASSVAKAAGGPTEAFFGQGTRLTVV.